This T cell receptor (beta chain) was identified in a study of spatial heterogeneity in lung cancer. The study, taken as a whole, reports: Mutation tallies in tumors tracked expanded intratumoral alpha and beta TCR counts.

This clonotype qualifies as medium-sized. Its antigen is currently unknown. Every molecule of TCR cDNA had its own unique molecular identifier. TCRdb ran MiXCR on the 5' RACE reads and lists one entry per CDR3 protein. The data contain approximately 3,600 distinct CDR3 sequences, approximately 8.6% of them singletons. As for time point: sample taken at primary tumor resection. Donation came from 70 or so patients with untreated early-stage non-small cell lung cancer. CDR1 SEHNR and CDR2 FQNEAQ come from the germline V gene (reference sequence). This CDR3 region has 14 residues. V lost 5 bases to trimming and J lost 0 bases, with 11 bases between them.

The chain carries TRBV7-9 and TRBJ2-7; no clear D. The sample was lung tumor tissue, taken at surgery. The sequence came from a male donor with early-stage non-small cell lung cancer. DNA of the CDR3: TGTGCCAGCAGCGGCCTCAGGAGCTCCTACGAGCAGTACTTC. It specifies CASSGLRSSYEQYF.